Listed below are T cell receptor beta chains from one sample, sequenced in a study of blood T cell repertoires in COVID-19. Profiling relied on immunoSEQ multiplex PCR, and the TCRdb table lists in-frame clones only, not all of them. The repertoire has 250,000 to 300,000 clones, approximately 86% of them found once; the top ten carry under 2.5%. The sample consisted of peripheral blood. These receptors originate from a man aged 25 to 45 with active or convalescent COVID-19. Each CDR3 is given without its conserved first and last residue.

j_call v_call cdr3_aa
TRBJ1-6 TRBV10-1 ATQAYRGGSPLH
TRBJ1-2 TRBV9 ASSVDTGYGYT
TRBJ2-1 TRBV19 ASSGLAGGPFNEQF
TRBJ1-2 TRBV4-3 ASSQDSVGTEYLANYGYT
TRBJ2-1 TRBV7-2 ASSLVSDSYNEQF
TRBJ2-1 TRBV13 ASSRTSGGATYNEQF
TRBJ1-5 TRBV19 ASSMGQLANQPQH
TRBJ1-6 TRBV6-2/TRBV6-3 ASSYRGAYNSPLH
TRBJ1-1 TRBV27 ASSPKGGEAF
TRBJ2-1 TRBV6-5 ASRLAGGDVLGQF
TRBJ1-4 TRBV7-9 ASSSLGQGLGEKLF
TRBJ2-1 TRBV6-5 ASRKQGFDGQF
TRBJ2-7 TRBV19 ASRGGQGSSYEQY
TRBJ2-7 TRBV6-5 ATTNRGTASYEQY
TRBJ1-4 TRBV11-2 ASSFVTGAQVATNEKLF
TRBJ2-5 TRBV5-1 ASSRGVQEQETQY
TRBJ2-1 TRBV7-2 ASSSRSGTGYNEQF
TRBJ2-1 TRBV21-1 ASRTSLAEKRRNEQF
TRBJ1-3 TRBV4-2 ASSQDLTGGLVNTIY
TRBJ2-7 TRBV19 ASSIGSGNSYEQY
TRBJ1-1 TRBV9 ASSPGAGGEAF
TRBJ1-1 TRBV6-4 ASSRGGLLNTEAF
TRBJ2-7 TRBV7-8 ASIKTVTSYEQY
TRBJ1-1 TRBV6-5 ASNQQGSSNTEAF
TRBJ2-7 TRBV27 ASSLTSGGFEQY
TRBJ1-1 TRBV6-5 ASSNTPNTEAF
TRBJ1-1 TRBV5-1 ASSNLQGSDTEAF
TRBJ1-5 TRBV5-6 ASSSLGGTGISQPQH
TRBJ1-1 TRBV30 ARKAGDWVTEAF
TRBJ1-2 TRBV4-3 ASSFGGTGEVYGYT
TRBJ2-5 TRBV15 ATSRSRGGAWETQY
TRBJ2-3 TRBV9 ASSELGLADTDTQY
TRBJ1-2 TRBV11-2 ASSSLNHRNYGYT
TRBJ2-7 TRBV5-4 ASSLGGLAGEQY
TRBJ2-3 TRBV10-2 ASGAGGLFTDTQY
TRBJ1-1 TRBV9 ASSVSGGMEAF
TRBJ2-4 TRBV5-1 ASSTTSGGAKNIQY
TRBJ1-3 TRBV4-1 ASSPTSTNSGNTIY
TRBJ1-1 TRBV30 AWSTDSEAF
TRBJ1-1 TRBV9 ASSGWTGDMGNTEAF
TRBJ1-5 TRBV5-5 ASSLQGSYQSLTQH
TRBJ2-7 TRBV9 ASSVGVAGYEQY
TRBJ2-5 TRBV27 ASSLSTWGEGQY
TRBJ1-3 TRBV5-5 ASSLLWTGDGNTIY
TRBJ1-2 TRBV18 ASSPRSDKGFGYT
TRBJ2-2 TRBV19 ASRTTDARRGELF
TRBJ1-6 TRBV3-1/TRBV3-2 ASSLVWGGLDSPLH
TRBJ2-3 TRBV4-2 ASSQERGGGDTQY
TRBJ1-4 TRBV4-1 ASSQAGTGEKLF
TRBJ2-1 TRBV7-3 ASSLRDYMGGYNEQF
TRBJ2-1 TRBV7-2 ASSLPRGAQYNEQF
TRBJ1-2 TRBV7-9 ASSQTVDYGYT
TRBJ1-1 TRBV27 ASSLDRMNTEAF
TRBJ1-3 TRBV28 ASSQTGGVDTIY